A few counts support the clone carrying this T cell receptor beta chain. As yet, its antigen is unknown. This sample stems from a study of cytomegalovirus exposure and HLA in healthy donors. Study-wide findings and caveats: Specificity of three CMV-associated chains for CMV antigens was verified in vitro. Accurate predictions that matched the HLA-A and HLA-B alleles of most subjects were reportedly made from TCR beta sequences. The study put around 180 TCR beta chains on its list as cytomegalovirus-associated. Later analysis demonstrated an association between a missense DCLRE1C variant and TCR beta V- and J-gene trimming.

The CDR3 sequence is 16 residues long. Germline assignment: CDR1 ENHRY and CDR2 SYGVKD. J lost 10 bases, V lost 6 bases, and 20 bases had no gene match. This PCR relied on a set of 60 Vbeta primers and 13 Jbeta primers. Sequencing was performed with immunoSEQ multiplex PCR; in TCRdb, only in-frame clones are kept and a portion is missing. Among fewer than 150,000 clones listed, 77% were seen once. Sequencing used PBMCs. The gene calls are TRBV10-3 and TRBJ1-2; 7 nucleotides align to TRBD1. This TCR was recovered from a man between 50 and 59 years old in good health and CMV-seropositive. CDR3 amino acids: CAIRADPDRHSMTYTF. The CDR3 region has the DNA TGTGCCATCAGGGCTGATCCGGACAGGCACTCTATGACCTACACCTTC.